This TCR beta chain stems from a study of beta chain features in type 1 diabetes. With V trimmed by 0 bases and J by 5 bases, 5 bases remained unmatched. CDR1 is MDHEN and CDR2 is SYDVKM in the germline V gene. The CDR3 sequence is 16 residues long. Findings and limits, study-wide: When Type 1 diabetes patients were examined, their TCRB CDR3s proved moderately but significantly shorter in all four CD4+ subsets.

As every portion of the isolated RNA was reverse transcribed, the sequencing read expressed TCRB transcripts. The protocol was immunoSEQ multiplex PCR, while the TCRdb copy is restricted to in-frame clones and leaves out a portion. The data show 130,000 or so clones, approximately 15% seen once. This clone was detected only a few times. Its antigen is still unknown. The V gene is TRBV28, the J gene TRBJ2-5; 11 bases align to TRBD2. This receptor was obtained from a man in his late teens or twenties with type 1 diabetes. What was sequenced was central memory CD4+ T cells from blood. The CDR3 loop reads CASSLWVAGGRETQYF. CDR3 DNA: TGTGCCAGCAGTTTATGGGTAGCGGGAGGGAGGGAGACCCAGTACTTC. The full variable domain, its missing parts supplied by reference TRBV28 and TRBJ2-5, is DVKVTQSSRYLVKRTGEKVFLECVQDMDHENMFWYRQDPGLGLRLIYFSYDVKMKEKGDIPEGYSVSREKKERFSLILESASTNQTSMYLCASSLWVAGGRETQYFGPGTRLLVL.